These 22 T cell receptor beta chains were all obtained from the same sample, sequenced in a study of T cells in localized non-small cell lung cancer. Sequencing used immunoSEQ multiplex PCR; TCRdb keeps in-frame clones, though not all of them. Of roughly 35,000 clones in the sample, over 80% were seen once. The sample in question was peripheral blood, obtained before any cancer treatment. The receptors come from a female donor older than 55 with stage I lung adenocarcinoma.

V usage is TRBV5-1 and J usage is TRBJ1-2; 8 bases are a match to TRBD1. The junction had 1 base not matched to a gene; V was cut back by 0 bases and J by 6 bases. Per the germline V gene, CDR1 is SGHRS and CDR2 is YFSETQ. The CDR3 has 13 residues. The CDR3 DNA follows: TGCGCCAGCAGCTTGGAGACAGGGGATGGCTACACCTTC. It yields the protein CASSLETGDGYTF. Based on the CDR3 plus reference TRBV5-1 and TRBJ1-2, the full variable domain is KAGVTQTPRYLIKTRGQQVTLSCSPISGHRSVSWYQQTPGQGLQFLFEYFSETQRNKGNFPGRFSGRQFSNSRSEMNVSTLELGDSALYLCASSLETGDGYTFGSGTRLTVV.

In nucleotides, the CDR3 is TGCGCCAGCAGGGGACAGGGTGTTGGTACCGGGGAGCTGTTTTTT. Its protein product is CASRGQGVGTGELFF. The gene calls are TRBV5-1 and TRBJ2-2; TRBD1 matches 9 bases. The CDR3 consists of 15 residues. The V gene's germline CDR1 is SGHRS and CDR2 YFSETQ. The V segment lost 5 bases and the J segment 5 bases; nucleotides outside the gene matches: 7.

This chain links TRBV7-2 with TRBJ2-7; 10 bases match TRBD1. Germline V gene lookup returns CDR1 SGHTA and CDR2 FQGNSA. The V gene end was trimmed by 3 bases and the J gene end by 2 bases; junction bases not matched to a gene: 7. This CDR3 is 16 amino acids long. The CDR3 protein is CASSFGTGASTYEQYF. Written as DNA, the CDR3 is TGTGCCAGCAGCTTCGGGACAGGGGCTTCCACCTACGAGCAGTACTTC.

This chain uses TRBV2 with TRBJ2-3; the match to TRBD1 covers 8 bases. This CDR3 has 14 amino acids. Per germline, CDR1 SNHLY and CDR2 FYNNEI. V shed 8 bases, J shed 4 bases, and the junction held 8 bases outside the gene matches. The CDR3 sequence is CASARQGWADTQYF. DNA of the CDR3: TGTGCCAGCGCCAGACAGGGGTGGGCAGATACGCAGTATTTT.

The V and J genes are TRBV7-9 and TRBJ2-1; 12 bases fit TRBD1. Germline assignment: CDR1 SEHNR and CDR2 FQNEAQ (reference sequence). V lost 4 bases to trimming and J lost 9 bases; unmatched junction nucleotides: 4. The CDR3 runs 14 residues. This CDR3 is CASSSGTGGLEQFF. In DNA, the CDR3 is TGTGCCAGCAGCTCCGGGACAGGGGGCCTTGAGCAGTTCTTC. The full variable domain, with the rest looked up from reference TRBV7-9 and TRBJ2-1, is DTGVSQNPRHKITKRGQNVTFRCDPISEHNRLYWYRQTLGQGPEFLTYFQNEAQLEKSRLLSDRFSAERPKGSFSTLEIQRTEQGDSAMYLCASSSGTGGLEQFFGPGTRLTVL.

The chain has TRBV28 and TRBJ2-5; 8 nucleotides agree with TRBD1. V gave up 1 base and J gave up 5 bases; unmatched junction bases: 3. Germline values: CDR1 MDHEN, CDR2 SYDVKM. The CDR3 runs 14 residues. The CDR3 sequence: CASSLFGQGETQYF. CDR3 nucleotides: TGTGCCAGCAGTTTATTTGGACAGGGCGAGACCCAGTACTTC.

The gene calls are TRBV11-3 and TRBJ2-1; TRBD2 agrees at 9 bases. Germline CDR1 reads SGHNT; CDR2 reads YENEEA. This CDR3 spans 16 amino acids. The junction had 8 bases not matched to a gene; V was cut back by 3 bases and J by 5 bases. CDR3 DNA sequence: TGTGCCAGCAGCTTTAAAGCGGGGGGATCTGACAATGAGCAGTTCTTC. Its protein is CASSFKAGGSDNEQFF. The variable domain in full, completed from reference TRBV11-3 and TRBJ2-1, reads EAGVVQSPRYKIIEKKQPVAFWCNPISGHNTLYWYLQNLGQGPELLIRYENEEAVDDSQLPKDRFSAERLKGVDSTLKIQPAELGDSAVYLCASSFKAGGSDNEQFFGPGTRLTVL.

The genes are TRBV18 and TRBJ1-1; TRBD1 aligns across 10 bases. After removal of 3 bases from V and 5 bases from J, the junction contained 6 bases not matched to a gene. The CDR3 consists of 15 residues. The germline CDR1 and CDR2 sequences are KGHSH and LQKENI. CDR3 loop: CASSPTGTGETEAFF. In DNA, the CDR3 is TGTGCCAGCTCACCTACCGGGACAGGGGAAACTGAAGCTTTCTTT. The complete variable domain, with remaining parts taken from reference TRBV18 and TRBJ1-1, reads NAGVMQNPRHLVRRRGQEARLRCSPMKGHSHVYWYRQLPEEGLKFMVYLQKENIIDESGMPKERFSAEFPKEGPSILRIQQVVRGDSAAYFCASSPTGTGETEAFFGQGTRLTVV.

The chain recombines TRBV11-2 with TRBJ1-6; D is uncertain. There are 15 residues in the CDR3. The V gene lost 3 bases and the J gene lost 5 bases, with 11 bases spanning the gap. CDR1 is SGHAT, CDR2 FQNNGV, per germline. The CDR3 DNA follows: TGTGCCAGCAGCTTCGCTTCGGCCGATAATTCACCCCTCCACTTT. It is translated as CASSFASADNSPLHF. The variable domain in full, completed from reference TRBV11-2 and TRBJ1-6, reads EAGVAQSPRYKIIEKRQSVAFWCNPISGHATLYWYQQILGQGPKLLIQFQNNGVVDDSQLPKDRFSAERLKGVDSTLKIQPAKLEDSAVYLCASSFASADNSPLHFGNGTRLTVT.

This sequence joins TRBV7-3 and TRBJ2-3; 10 nucleotides match TRBD1. CDR3 length equals 14 residues. V shed 4 bases and J 5 bases; nucleotides not matched to a gene: 3. Germline V gene data show CDR1 as SGHTA and CDR2 as FQGTGA. Here the CDR3 reads CASSSGQGLDTQYF. CDR3 DNA: TGTGCCAGCAGCTCGGGACAGGGGCTAGATACGCAGTATTTT.

The rearrangement joins TRBV18 to TRBJ1-1, with 12 nucleotides matching TRBD1. V shed 4 bases, J shed 5 bases, and the junction held 5 bases outside the gene matches. CDR3 length equals 15 residues. The germline V gene has CDR1 KGHSH and CDR2 LQKENI. For the CDR3, the DNA is TGTGCCAGCTCACTCGGGACAGGGGGCCTGACTGAAGCTTTCTTT. Its translation is CASSLGTGGLTEAFF.

The chain recombines TRBV19 with TRBJ2-4; TRBD1 matches at 7 bases. This CDR3 region has 14 residues. Germline CDR1 LNHDA, CDR2 SQIVND (reference sequence). Trimming took 6 bases from V and 2 from J; bases not matched to a gene: 4. The CDR3 reads CASRLQGSKNIQYF. DNA for the CDR3: TGTGCCAGTAGGCTACAGGGGTCCAAAAACATTCAGTACTTC.

The chain links TRBV5-4 to TRBJ1-4; D is unresolved. The ends were cut back, 3 bases at V and 5 bases at J, with 14 bases in the middle. There are 15 residues in the CDR3. Germline V gene lookup returns CDR1 SGHNT and CDR2 YYREEE (reference sequence). The CDR3 is CASSSSGELNEKLFF. The CDR3 DNA reads TGTGCCAGCAGCTCCTCCGGGGAACTGAATGAAAAACTGTTTTTT.

This clone came up a few times. The chain carries TRBV5-8 and TRBJ1-6, with 9 bases that match TRBD1. V shed 6 bases, J shed 7 bases, and the junction held 5 bases outside the gene matches. The CDR3 has 14 amino acids. Germline loops: CDR1 SGHTS, CDR2 YDEGEE. DNA for the CDR3: TGTGCCAGCAAGTGGACAGGGGACAATTCACCCCTCCACTTT. Protein product: CASKWTGDNSPLHF.

The chain couples TRBV7-2 to TRBJ1-1; the D gene is possibly TRBD1 (5 bases). Germline CDR1 and CDR2: SGHTA and FQGNSA. The CDR3 spans 13 residues. The V gene lost 1 base and the J gene lost 11 bases, with 14 bases spanning the gap. DNA of the CDR3: TGTGCCAGCAGCTTAGTACCCGGGACCGATGCTTTCTTT. Translation: CASSLVPGTDAFF.

The chain employs TRBV15 and TRBJ2-3; 11 nucleotides match TRBD2. The CDR3 sequence is 21 residues long. The germline CDR1 and CDR2 sequences are LNHNV and YYDKDF (reference sequence). With 0 bases clipped from V and 5 bases from J, the junction kept 19 bases outside the gene matches. CDR3 coding DNA: TGTGCCACCAGCAGAGATTATAGGCTAGCGGGGGGAACTGCTAGCGGAGATACGCAGTATTTT. Translation: CATSRDYRLAGGTASGDTQYF.

The genes are TRBV28 and TRBJ2-1; 11 bases match TRBD2. This CDR3 has 12 amino acids. Germline V CDR1 and CDR2: MDHEN, SYDVKM. V lost 5 bases to trimming and J lost 16 bases; unmatched junction nucleotides: 7. CDR3 region: CASSTIAGGLFF. The CDR3 DNA follows: TGTGCCAGCAGTACAATAGCGGGGGGGCTTTTCTTC.

The CDR3 DNA reads as TGTGCCAGCAGTGCAACAGGGGGTTTTGGCGAGCAGTACTTC. Its translation is CASSATGGFGEQYF. The J gene is TRBJ2-7, the V gene TRBV6-6; 8 nucleotides match TRBD1. Losses at the gene ends were 5 bases for V and 6 bases for J; bases not matched to a gene: 9. Germline V gene data show CDR1 as MNHNY and CDR2 as SVGAGI (reference sequence). This CDR3 has 14 amino acids.

The chain is built from TRBV15 and TRBJ2-3; possible D gene TRBD1, 6 bases. Trimming pared 3 bases from V and 3 bases from J, leaving 7 bases between. This CDR3 is 13 amino acids long. From germline, CDR1 is LNHNV and CDR2 YYDKDF (reference sequence). This chain's CDR3 is CATSRDRTDTQYF. The CDR3 region has the DNA TGTGCCACCAGCAGGGACAGAACAGATACGCAGTATTTT.

J is TRBJ1-4 and V is TRBV6-1; tentative D call: TRBD1 (6 bases). V dropped 3 bases and J dropped 7 bases, with 21 bases sitting between them. This CDR3 region has 17 residues. Per germline, CDR1 MNHNS and CDR2 SASEGT. The CDR3 nucleotides are TGTGCCAGCAGTGATTTCCCCGGGAGGGGGGGAGGTGAAAAACTGTTTTTT. The encoded protein is CASSDFPGRGGGEKLFF.

The chain recombines TRBV6-6 with TRBJ2-5; 10 nucleotides agree with TRBD1. V shed 8 bases, J shed 5 bases, and the junction held 14 bases outside the gene matches. This CDR3 spans 16 amino acids. CDR1 is MNHNY, CDR2 SVGAGI, per germline (reference sequence). CDR3 in amino acids: CASGFGTGATSETQYF. The CDR3 nucleotides read TGTGCCAGCGGGTTCGGGACAGGGGCTACCTCCGAGACCCAGTACTTC.

This chain uses TRBV19 with TRBJ1-1, with TRBD1 identical over 7 bases. V trimming: 4 bases; J trimming: 10 bases; junction bases outside the gene matches: 6. In germline, CDR1 is LNHDA, CDR2 SQIVND (reference sequence). The CDR3 has 12 residues. In DNA form, the CDR3 reads TGTGCCAGTAGTACCTTACAGGGGACAGCTTTCTTT. Translation gives CASSTLQGTAFF.